The 24 T cell receptor beta chains reported below all come from one sample, sequenced in a study of T cells in tuberculosis. The method was immunoSEQ multiplex PCR; TCRdb's version includes in-frame clones alone and lacks a portion of them. The sample has about 35,000 clones, roughly 92% seen once; the top ten hold 6.5% to 9%. The specimen was PBMCs. Receptor source: a donor aged 10-29 years with latent tuberculosis or without tuberculosis infection.

The chain couples TRBV11-3 to TRBJ2-1; D remains ambiguous. Germline CDR1 SGHNT, CDR2 YENEEA. V was trimmed by 3 bases and J by 7 bases, leaving 16 bases between them. This CDR3 spans 15 amino acids. CDR3: CASSFLEVEENEQFF. CDR3 DNA sequence: TGTGCCAGCAGCTTCCTAGAGGTTGAAGAGAATGAGCAGTTCTTC. The full variable domain, rest sourced from reference TRBV11-3 and TRBJ2-1, is EAGVVQSPRYKIIEKKQPVAFWCNPISGHNTLYWYLQNLGQGPELLIRYENEEAVDDSQLPKDRFSAERLKGVDSTLKIQPAELGDSAVYLCASSFLEVEENEQFFGPGTRLTVL.

This chain connects TRBV7-2 to TRBJ2-3, with 9 nucleotides matching TRBD2. Germline CDR1 is SGHTA and CDR2 is FQGNSA. V shed 1 base, J shed 9 bases, and the junction held 8 bases outside the gene matches. The CDR3 length is 15 residues. The CDR3 region is CASSLVAGEFDTQYF. In DNA, the CDR3 is TGTGCCAGCAGCTTAGTAGCGGGGGAGTTCGACACGCAGTATTTT.

V and J are TRBV7-3 and TRBJ1-2; D unclear. V shed 3 bases and J shed 8 bases, with 13 bases lying between them. CDR1 and CDR2 from the germline V gene are SGHTA and FQGTGA. This CDR3 comprises 13 residues. The CDR3 DNA sequence: TGTGCCAGCAGCTTCAACGCAGCCGGGGGCTACACCTTC. This translates into CASSFNAAGGYTF.

This rearrangement joins TRBV19 to TRBJ1-2, with D perhaps matching TRBD1 (6 bases). Trimming pared 2 bases from V and 4 bases from J, leaving 20 bases between. CDR1 is LNHDA, CDR2 SQIVND, per germline (reference sequence). The CDR3 runs to 17 residues. CDR3 amino acids: CASSINDRTASIYGYTF. CDR3 DNA sequence: TGTGCCAGTAGTATAAATGACAGGACGGCTAGTATCTATGGCTACACCTTC.

This chain connects TRBV7-3 to TRBJ2-7; 9 bases match TRBD2. The V and J ends lost 2 bases and 6 bases, in that order; junction bases with no gene match: 5. The V gene's germline CDR1 is SGHTA and CDR2 FQGTGA. This CDR3 is 14 amino acids long. The DNA of the CDR3 is TGTGCCAGCAGCTTAGGTCTAGCGGGGAGCGAGCAGTACTTC. Translation: CASSLGLAGSEQYF.

The chain is built from TRBV9 and TRBJ1-2; D gene unclear. The CDR3 is 13 amino acids. Trimming took off 4 bases at V and 6 bases at J, with 13 bases between the two ends. Germline V gene data show CDR1 as SGDLS and CDR2 as YYNGEE. The CDR3 nucleotides are TGTGCCAGCAGCTTCGGGGTAGAGGATGGCTACACCTTC. It is translated as CASSFGVEDGYTF.

V and J are TRBV6-5 and TRBJ1-1, with a tentative D call TRBD1 (6 bases). The germline V and J ends were trimmed by 5 bases and 1 base, with 11 bases remaining between them. Germline CDR1 MNHEY, CDR2 SVGAGI. The CDR3 has 14 residues. CDR3 region: CASSPWTENTEAFF. The CDR3 DNA is TGTGCCAGCAGTCCTTGGACAGAGAACACTGAAGCTTTCTTT.

The chain has TRBV2 and TRBJ1-3; D is possibly TRBD1 (6 bases). The V end lost 6 bases, the J end lost 0 bases, and 6 bases lay between the germline ends. Per germline, CDR1 SNHLY and CDR2 FYNNEI. The CDR3 is 13 residues long. In DNA, the CDR3 is TGTGCCAGCAGGGACAGCTCTGGAAACACCATATATTTT. Its translation: CASRDSSGNTIYF.

The chain carries TRBV5-1 and TRBJ2-7; possibly TRBD1 for D (5 bases). The V end was cut by 2 bases, the J end by 2 bases, with 11 bases between. The CDR3 loop spans 14 amino acids. Germline assignment: CDR1 SGHRS and CDR2 YFSETQ. The CDR3 reads CASSLNQGPYEQYF. For the CDR3, the DNA is TGCGCCAGCAGCTTAAATCAGGGCCCCTACGAGCAGTACTTC.

CDR3 sequence (DNA): TGTGCCAGCAGCCAAGGGACAGGGGCTGTGGGGGGCTACACCTTC. Its protein product is CASSQGTGAVGGYTF. The chain uses TRBV9 and TRBJ1-2, with TRBD1 matching 10 bases. The CDR3 runs to 15 residues. Germline V gives CDR1 SGDLS, CDR2 YYNGEE. The ends lost 4 bases at V and 8 bases at J; junction bases unmatched: 11.

This chain uses TRBV11-2 with TRBJ2-7; tentatively, D is TRBD1 (6 bases). Trimming took off 6 bases at V and 2 bases at J, with 17 bases between the two ends. This CDR3 has 15 residues. The germline V gene has CDR1 SGHAT and CDR2 FQNNGV. CDR3 loop: CASRSLRGHPYEQYF. CDR3 nucleotides: TGTGCCAGCAGGTCTCTCAGGGGTCACCCCTACGAGCAGTACTTC.

The gene calls are TRBV2 and TRBJ2-3; 10 bases align to TRBD2. CDR3 length: 16 residues. V lost 1 base to trimming and J lost 7 bases; unmatched junction nucleotides: 8. CDR1 is SNHLY, CDR2 FYNNEI, per germline. CDR3 residues: CASSEVRAGGPYTQYF. The CDR3 DNA is TGTGCCAGCAGTGAAGTCCGAGCGGGGGGGCCATATACGCAGTATTTT.

This chain uses TRBV4-3 with TRBJ2-7; D is possibly TRBD2 (6 bases). V dropped 2 bases and J dropped 6 bases, with 17 bases sitting between them. The CDR3 loop spans 15 amino acids. The V gene's germline CDR1 is LGHNA and CDR2 YSLEER. The CDR3 DNA is TGCGCCAGCAGCCAATTGACGGCGGGGTCCGTCGAGCAGTACTTC. Protein sequence: CASSQLTAGSVEQYF.

The chain carries TRBV5-6 and TRBJ1-3; the match to TRBD1 covers 7 bases. The CDR3 runs 14 residues. V lost 2 bases and J lost 3; bases outside the gene matches: 2. Germline-derived CDR1 and CDR2 are SGHDT and YYEEEE. DNA for the CDR3: TGTGCCAGCAGCTTACAGGGGTATGGAAACACCATATATTTT. Its translation: CASSLQGYGNTIYF.

The chain is built from TRBV25-1 and TRBJ2-1; D is possibly TRBD2 (6 bases). The V end lost 1 base, the J end lost 2 bases, and 12 bases lay between the germline ends. The germline gives CDR1 MGHDK, CDR2 SYGVNS. The CDR3 consists of 16 residues. CDR3 sequence reads: CASSELGGLTYNEQFF. The CDR3 DNA is TGTGCCAGCAGTGAATTGGGGGGACTTACCTACAATGAGCAGTTCTTC.

The rearrangement uses TRBV5-4 and TRBJ1-1; 10 bases fit TRBD1. The CDR3 runs to 15 residues. Germline CDR1 reads SGHNT; CDR2 reads YYREEE (reference sequence). The V segment lost 4 bases and the J segment 5 bases; nucleotides outside the gene matches: 8. In DNA, the CDR3 is TGTGCCAGCAGCGGTCAAGACAGGGGGCGAACTGAAGCTTTCTTT. It translates to CASSGQDRGRTEAFF.

V is TRBV19 and J is TRBJ1-6, with 8 bases matching TRBD1. Trimming took 4 bases from V and 3 from J; bases not matched to a gene: 2. There are 15 residues in the CDR3. Germline CDR1 and CDR2: LNHDA and SQIVND (reference sequence). In nucleotides, the CDR3 is TGTGCCAGTAGTACAGGGACAGGCTATAATTCACCCCTCCACTTT. This encodes CASSTGTGYNSPLHF.

V usage is TRBV2 and J usage is TRBJ2-1; TRBD1 matches 9 bases. The CDR3 length is 15 residues. Germline V lookup: CDR1 SNHLY, CDR2 FYNNEI. With 7 bases clipped from V and 0 bases from J, the junction kept 4 bases outside the gene matches. The chain's CDR3 is CASKDRGSSYNEQFF. The CDR3 DNA is TGTGCCAGCAAGGACAGGGGTAGCTCCTACAATGAGCAGTTCTTC.

The table lists this clone with a count of one. This chain joins TRBV16 and TRBJ1-1; possibly TRBD1 for D (5 bases). The germline CDR1 and CDR2 sequences are KGHSY and FQNENV. V lost 2 bases to trimming and J lost 1 base, with 11 bases between them. The CDR3 is 15 amino acids. CDR3 DNA: TGTGCCAGCAGCCAACCCGACAGAAAGAACACTGAAGCTTTCTTT. Encoded protein: CASSQPDRKNTEAFF. Filled out from reference TRBV16 and TRBJ1-1, the complete variable domain reads GEEVAQTPKHLVRGEGQKAKLYCAPIKGHSYVFWYQQVLKNEFKFLISFQNENVFDETGMPKERFSAKCLPNSPCSLEIQATKLEDSAVYFCASSQPDRKNTEAFFGQGTRLTVV.

This clone appeared once. This rearrangement joins TRBV4-3 to TRBJ1-4, with D perhaps TRBD1 (5 bases). The CDR3 runs 15 residues. Deletions cut 1 base from V and 0 bases from J, with 6 bases between. Germline V gene data show CDR1 as LGHNA and CDR2 as YSLEER. This CDR3 is CASSQGTSTNEKLFF. Written as DNA, the CDR3 is TGCGCCAGCAGCCAAGGGACATCAACTAATGAAAAACTGTTTTTT.

The V and J genes are TRBV7-2 and TRBJ2-6; D is ambiguous. Germline V lookup: CDR1 SGHTA, CDR2 FQGNSA. This CDR3 is 17 amino acids long. With 2 bases removed from V and 2 bases from J, the gap between germline ends came to 13 bases. The DNA of the CDR3 is TGTGCCAGCAGCTTACCCTTCGGAGAGGCTGGGGCCAACGTCCTGACTTTC. It translates to CASSLPFGEAGANVLTF.

The genes are TRBV29-1 and TRBJ2-7; D unclear. CDR1 and CDR2 from the germline V gene are SQVTM and ANQGSEA. This CDR3 is built from 13 residues. Trimming left V 4 bases short and J 1 base short, with 11 bases between. CDR3 residues: CSVGIGRSYEQYF. Here the CDR3 DNA reads TGCAGCGTTGGTATTGGGCGATCCTACGAGCAGTACTTC.

In DNA form, the CDR3 reads TGTGCCAGCAGTTTCCTCGGGACAGGGGACTCACCCCTCCACTTT. It yields the protein CASSFLGTGDSPLHF. The chain has TRBV27 and TRBJ1-6; 10 bases are shared with TRBD1. With V trimmed by 3 bases and J by 10 bases, 6 bases remained unmatched. Per germline, CDR1 MNHEY and CDR2 SMNVEV (reference sequence). This CDR3 contains 15 residues.

CDR3 residues: CASGDRGYEQYF. CDR3 bases: TGTGCCAGTGGGGACAGGGGTTACGAGCAGTACTTC. V is TRBV19 and J is TRBJ2-7; 10 bases map to TRBD1. V lost 8 bases, J lost 4 bases, and 2 bases stayed unmatched. Germline V CDR1 and CDR2: LNHDA, SQIVND (reference sequence). The CDR3 extends over 12 amino acids. The variable domain in full, with the rest retrieved from reference TRBV19 and TRBJ2-7, is DGGITQSPKYLFRKEGQNVTLSCEQNLNHDAMYWYRQDPGQGLRLIYYSQIVNDFQKGDIAEGYSVSREKKESFPLTVTSAQKNPTAFYLCASGDRGYEQYFGPGTRLTVT.